Listed below are T cell receptor beta chains from one sample, sequenced in a study of T cell repertoires in cytomegalovirus infection. TCRdb independently ran MiXCR on the reads; one entry per CDR3 protein. The sample shows over 250,000 distinct CDR3 sequences, about 26% of them seen only once. The sample was PBMCs. The receptors were sampled from a human donor in good health (CMV status not recorded). Some clones in this sample may be carry-over from other donors' samples. The CDR3 runs from the conserved cysteine through the conserved F or W. A D gene is named only where the DNA matches it firmly. Clone size appears in some rows only: once, few, many, or a class for an expanded clone.

size: few; V: TRBV25-1; D: .; J: TRBJ1-2; CDR3: CASRGQGDISGYTF; DNA: TGTGCCAGCAGGGGACAAGGGGATATTAGCGGCTACACCTTC
size: many; V: TRBV7-2; D: .; J: TRBJ1-5; CDR3: CASSSQGGQPQHF; DNA: TGTGCCAGCAGCTCACAGGGTGGGCAGCCCCAGCATTTT
size: .; V: TRBV5-1; D: TRBD2; J: TRBJ2-7; CDR3: CASSSRTSEMVYEQYF; DNA: TGCGCCAGCAGCTCTCGGACTAGCGAAATGGTCTACGAGCAGTACTTC
size: .; V: TRBV18; D: .; J: TRBJ1-6; CDR3: CASSPGQSPSSYNSPLHF; DNA: TGTGCCAGCTCGCCCGGACAGTCCCCAAGCTCCTATAATTCACCCCTCCACTTT
size: few; V: TRBV2; D: .; J: TRBJ2-5; CDR3: CASSEASAQETQYF; DNA: TGTGCCAGCAGTGAGGCTAGCGCTCAAGAGACCCAGTACTTC
size: .; V: TRBV5-1; D: .; J: TRBJ1-3; CDR3: CASSLAANSGNTIYF; DNA: TGCGCCAGCAGCTTGGCCGCCAACTCTGGAAACACCATATATTTT
size: .; V: TRBV9; D: TRBD1; J: TRBJ1-1; CDR3: CASTPRSGGYTEAFF; DNA: TGTGCCAGCACCCCTCGGTCAGGGGGCTACACTGAAGCTTTCTTT
size: many; V: TRBV7-2; D: TRBD1; J: TRBJ1-3; CDR3: CASSSQGAPGNTIYF; DNA: TGTGCCAGCAGCTCACAGGGGGCGCCTGGAAACACCATATATTTT
size: .; V: TRBV6-2/TRBV6-3; D: TRBD1; J: TRBJ2-6; CDR3: CASSFPPPRPGQGAYGANVLTF; DNA: TGTGCCAGCAGTTTTCCACCTCCCCGACCGGGACAGGGGGCATATGGGGCCAACGTCCTGACTTTC
size: .; V: TRBV10-3; D: TRBD1; J: TRBJ2-1; CDR3: CAISDLQGNEQFF; DNA: TGTGCCATCAGTGACTTACAGGGGAATGAGCAGTTCTTC
size: many; V: TRBV7-2; D: .; J: TRBJ2-7; CDR3: CASSLGEVEQYF; DNA: TGTGCCAGCAGCTTAGGTGAGGTCGAGCAGTACTTC
size: few; V: TRBV7-2; D: .; J: TRBJ2-1; CDR3: CASSLAKGNEQFF; DNA: TGTGCCAGCAGCTTAGCGAAGGGAAATGAGCAGTTCTTC
size: .; V: TRBV15; D: .; J: TRBJ2-3; CDR3: CATSRDQGIVRDTQYF; DNA: TGTGCCACCAGCAGAGACCAGGGGATTGTTCGAGATACGCAGTATTTT
size: many; V: TRBV11-2; D: .; J: TRBJ2-5; CDR3: CASSLAYRGRKTQYF; DNA: TGTGCCAGCAGCTTAGCCTATCGGGGGCGGAAGACCCAGTACTTC
size: many; V: TRBV6-1; D: TRBD2; J: TRBJ2-5; CDR3: CASRLLTSVETQYF; DNA: TGTGCCAGCAGACTCCTAACTAGCGTAGAGACCCAGTACTTC
size: .; V: TRBV2; D: .; J: TRBJ2-2; CDR3: CASRLGTGELFF; DNA: TGTGCCAGCAGGTTAGGTACCGGGGAGCTGTTTTTT
size: many; V: TRBV7-2; D: .; J: TRBJ2-5; CDR3: CASSLVRLVGETQYF; DNA: TGTGCCAGCAGCTTAGTTCGGCTAGTTGGGGAGACCCAGTACTTC
size: .; V: TRBV7-2; D: .; J: TRBJ2-1; CDR3: CASSEGGGGDEQFF; DNA: TGTGCCAGCTCCGAGGGGGGGGGCGGAGATGAGCAGTTCTTC
size: .; V: TRBV2; D: .; J: TRBJ1-5; CDR3: CASSDGGRQGNQPQHF; DNA: TGTGCCAGCAGTGATGGGGGACGTCAGGGGAATCAGCCCCAGCATTTT
size: many; V: TRBV7-2; D: .; J: TRBJ2-5; CDR3: CASSLGGSEGAQYF; DNA: TGTGCCAGCAGCTTAGGAGGGTCCGAAGGGGCCCAGTACTTC
size: .; V: TRBV19; D: TRBD2; J: TRBJ2-7; CDR3: CASSFSSGSHNEQYF; DNA: TGTGCCAGTAGTTTCTCTAGCGGGAGTCACAATGAGCAGTACTTC
size: few; V: TRBV7-9; D: .; J: TRBJ1-2; CDR3: CASTESRGRNYGYTF; DNA: TGTGCCAGCACCGAGAGCCGGGGGAGGAACTATGGCTACACCTTC
size: once; V: TRBV29-1; D: .; J: TRBJ2-5; CDR3: CSVQGNQETQYF; DNA: TGCAGCGTTCAGGGAAATCAAGAGACCCAGTACTTC
size: few; V: TRBV6-1; D: .; J: TRBJ2-3; CDR3: CASSDTNTQYF; DNA: TGTGCCAGCAGTGACACCAATACGCAGTATTTT
size: few; V: TRBV28; D: TRBD1; J: TRBJ2-1; CDR3: CASTGTGTYNEQFF; DNA: TGTGCCAGCACCGGGACAGGGACATACAATGAGCAGTTCTTC
size: many; V: TRBV12-3/TRBV12-4; D: .; J: TRBJ2-5; CDR3: CASSFSGKETQYF; DNA: TGTGCCAGCAGTTTTTCGGGGAAAGAGACCCAGTACTTC
size: many; V: TRBV7-2; D: .; J: TRBJ2-7; CDR3: CASSMGYNAGEQYF; DNA: TGTGCCAGCAGCATGGGCTACAACGCCGGCGAGCAGTACTTC
size: .; V: TRBV28; D: TRBD2; J: TRBJ2-3; CDR3: CASSLQTSGSTDTQYF; DNA: TGTGCCAGCAGTTTACAAACTAGCGGAAGCACAGATACGCAGTATTTT
size: .; V: TRBV4-1; D: .; J: TRBJ2-3; CDR3: CASSQRRGMSATDTQYF; DNA: TGTGCCAGCAGCCAGAGGAGAGGCATGTCAGCCACAGATACGCAGTATTTT
size: .; V: TRBV9; D: TRBD1; J: TRBJ2-1; CDR3: CASSPRGDRNPLGNEQFF; DNA: TGTGCCAGCAGCCCCAGAGGGGACAGAAACCCCCTGGGCAATGAGCAGTTCTTC
size: few; V: TRBV7-6; D: .; J: TRBJ2-3; CDR3: CASSYREQGTDTQYF; DNA: TGTGCCAGCAGCTACCGGGAACAGGGAACAGATACGCAGTATTTT
size: many; V: TRBV28; D: .; J: TRBJ2-4; CDR3: CASSPSGENIQYF; DNA: TGTGCCAGCAGCCCCTCGGGGGAAAACATTCAGTACTTC
size: few; V: TRBV4-3; D: .; J: TRBJ2-1; CDR3: CASSQALGGHYNEQFF; DNA: TGCGCCAGCAGCCAAGCCCTTGGCGGTCACTACAATGAGCAGTTCTTC
size: .; V: TRBV11-3; D: TRBD1; J: TRBJ2-7; CDR3: CASGLTTGTGGSYEQYF; DNA: TGTGCCAGCGGACTGACAACCGGGACAGGGGGCTCCTACGAGCAGTACTTC
size: .; V: TRBV30; D: TRBD1; J: TRBJ1-1; CDR3: CAWTDRGHYEAFF; DNA: TGTGCCTGGACCGACAGGGGGCATTACGAAGCTTTCTTT
size: many; V: TRBV7-2; D: .; J: TRBJ2-7; CDR3: CASSFSGSRSYEQYF; DNA: TGTGCCAGCAGCTTTAGCGGATCCCGCTCCTACGAGCAGTACTTC
size: .; V: TRBV5-1; D: TRBD1; J: TRBJ2-6; CDR3: CASIPTGYSGANVLTF; DNA: TGCGCCAGCATCCCGACAGGGTACTCTGGGGCCAACGTCCTGACTTTC
size: .; V: TRBV5-1; D: TRBD2; J: TRBJ2-6; CDR3: CASSLAGGSSGANVLTF; DNA: TGCGCCAGCAGCTTGGCCGGCGGGAGCTCTGGGGCCAACGTCCTGACTTTC
size: many; V: TRBV7-3; D: TRBD2; J: TRBJ2-7; CDR3: CASSLRPGRSYEQYF; DNA: TGTGCCAGCAGCTTAAGGCCCGGGAGGTCCTACGAGCAGTACTTC
size: .; V: TRBV27; D: TRBD1; J: TRBJ1-2; CDR3: CASSLGRGQDGYTF; DNA: TGTGCCAGCAGTTTGGGCAGGGGGCAGGATGGCTACACCTTC
size: few; V: TRBV28; D: .; J: TRBJ2-7; CDR3: CASSLSTGLANEQYF; DNA: TGTGCCAGCAGTTTGTCCACAGGGTTGGCAAACGAGCAGTACTTC
size: .; V: TRBV28; D: TRBD2; J: TRBJ2-1; CDR3: CASSQRASGENEQFF; DNA: TGTGCCAGCAGCCAAAGGGCTAGCGGGGAGAATGAGCAGTTCTTC
size: .; V: TRBV4-3; D: .; J: TRBJ2-2; CDR3: CASSQAPLNTGELFF; DNA: TGCGCCAGCAGCCAAGCTCCCCTGAACACCGGGGAGCTGTTTTTT
size: .; V: TRBV15; D: TRBD1; J: TRBJ1-1; CDR3: CATSRDMTGATEAFF; DNA: TGTGCCACCAGCAGAGACATGACAGGGGCCACTGAAGCTTTCTTT
size: few; V: TRBV12-3/TRBV12-4; D: .; J: TRBJ2-2; CDR3: CASGYRNTGELFF; DNA: TGTGCCAGCGGTTACAGGAACACCGGGGAGCTGTTTTTT
size: few; V: TRBV28; D: .; J: TRBJ1-2; CDR3: CASTQNYGYTF; DNA: TGTGCCAGCACTCAGAACTATGGCTACACCTTC
size: many; V: TRBV28; D: TRBD1; J: TRBJ2-7; CDR3: CASSPGTGSSYEQYF; DNA: TGTGCCAGCAGTCCCGGGACAGGGAGCTCCTACGAGCAGTACTTC
size: few; V: TRBV10-3; D: .; J: TRBJ2-4; CDR3: CAISDRVNIQYF; DNA: TGTGCCATCAGTGACCGGGTAAACATTCAGTACTTC
size: few; V: TRBV20-1; D: .; J: TRBJ2-1; CDR3: CSARDRRGYNEQFF; DNA: TGCAGTGCTAGAGATCGCCGGGGCTACAATGAGCAGTTCTTC
size: .; V: TRBV7-9; D: .; J: TRBJ2-7; CDR3: CASARGDSLFEQYF; DNA: TGTGCCAGCGCCCGAGGGGACTCTCTCTTCGAGCAGTACTTC
size: .; V: TRBV7-9; D: .; J: TRBJ2-5; CDR3: CASSPAKRAGVETQYF; DNA: TGTGCCAGCAGCCCGGCTAAACGTGCCGGGGTTGAGACCCAGTACTTC